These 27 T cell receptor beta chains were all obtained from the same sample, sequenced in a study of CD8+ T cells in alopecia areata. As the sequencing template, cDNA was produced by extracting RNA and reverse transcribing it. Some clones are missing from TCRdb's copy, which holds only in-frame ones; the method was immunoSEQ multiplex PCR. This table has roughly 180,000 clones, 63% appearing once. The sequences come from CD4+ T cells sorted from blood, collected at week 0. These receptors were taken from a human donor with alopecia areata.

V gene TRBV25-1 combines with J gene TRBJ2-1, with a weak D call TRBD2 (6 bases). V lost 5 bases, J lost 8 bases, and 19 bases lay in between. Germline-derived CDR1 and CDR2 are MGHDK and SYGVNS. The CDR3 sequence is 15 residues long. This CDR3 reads CASSSAGRIGDEQFF. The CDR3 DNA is TGTGCCAGCAGTTCGGCAGGGAGGATTGGGGATGAGCAGTTCTTC.

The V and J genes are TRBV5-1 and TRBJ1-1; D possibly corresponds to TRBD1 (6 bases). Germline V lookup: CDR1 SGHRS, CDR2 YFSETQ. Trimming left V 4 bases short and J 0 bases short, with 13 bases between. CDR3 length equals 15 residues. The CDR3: CASSGGQILNTEAFF. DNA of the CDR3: TGCGCCAGCAGCGGAGGACAGATTTTGAACACTGAAGCTTTCTTT.

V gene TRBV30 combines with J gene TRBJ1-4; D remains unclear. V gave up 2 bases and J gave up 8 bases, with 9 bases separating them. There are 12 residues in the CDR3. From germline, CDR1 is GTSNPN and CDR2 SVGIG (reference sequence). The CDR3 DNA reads TGTGCCTGGAGTTCGATGACCGAAAAACTGTTTTTT. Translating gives CAWSSMTEKLFF.

This CDR3 is CSVVQGMMNTEAFF. The DNA of the CDR3 is TGCAGCGTTGTACAGGGGATGATGAACACTGAAGCTTTCTTT. The chain carries TRBV29-1 and TRBJ1-1, with TRBD1 identical over 7 bases. Germline loops: CDR1 SQVTM, CDR2 ANQGSEA. The CDR3 length is 14 residues. The trim removed 4 bases at V and 0 bases at J, leaving 5 bases unmatched.

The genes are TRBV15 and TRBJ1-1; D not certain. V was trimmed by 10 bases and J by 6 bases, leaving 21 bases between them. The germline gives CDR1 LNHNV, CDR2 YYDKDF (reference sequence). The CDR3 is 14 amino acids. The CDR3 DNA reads TGTGCCATCGAAAGCCCCAGAGTCAATTCTGAAGCTTTCTTT. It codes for CAIESPRVNSEAFF.

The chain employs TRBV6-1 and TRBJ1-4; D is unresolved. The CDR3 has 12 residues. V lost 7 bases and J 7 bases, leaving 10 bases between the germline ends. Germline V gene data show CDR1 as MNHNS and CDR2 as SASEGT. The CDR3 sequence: CASTTRPEKLFF. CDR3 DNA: TGTGCCAGCACCACTCGGCCTGAAAAACTGTTTTTT.

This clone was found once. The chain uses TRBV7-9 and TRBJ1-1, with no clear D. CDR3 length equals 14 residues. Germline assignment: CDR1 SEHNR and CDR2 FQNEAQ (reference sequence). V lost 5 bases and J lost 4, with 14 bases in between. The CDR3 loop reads CASSQLSYLTEAFF. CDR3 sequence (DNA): TGTGCCAGCAGCCAATTATCTTACCTCACTGAAGCTTTCTTT.

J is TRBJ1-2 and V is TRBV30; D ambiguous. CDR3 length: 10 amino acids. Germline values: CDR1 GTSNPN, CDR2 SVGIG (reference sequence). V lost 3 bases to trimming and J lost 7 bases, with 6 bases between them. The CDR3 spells CAWRQTGYTF. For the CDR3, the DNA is TGTGCCTGGAGACAAACTGGCTACACCTTC. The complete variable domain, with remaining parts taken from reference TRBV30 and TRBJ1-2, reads SQTIHQWPATLVQPVGSPLSLECTVEGTSNPNLYWYRQAAGRGLQLLFYSVGIGQISSEVPQNLSASRPQDRQFILSSKKLLLSDSGFYLCAWRQTGYTFGSGTRLTVV.

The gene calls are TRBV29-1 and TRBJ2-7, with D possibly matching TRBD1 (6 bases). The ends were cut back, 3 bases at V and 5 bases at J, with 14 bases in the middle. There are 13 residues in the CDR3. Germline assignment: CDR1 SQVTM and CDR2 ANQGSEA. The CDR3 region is CSVEGVQGNEQYF. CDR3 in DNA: TGCAGCGTTGAGGGGGTACAGGGAAACGAGCAGTACTTC.

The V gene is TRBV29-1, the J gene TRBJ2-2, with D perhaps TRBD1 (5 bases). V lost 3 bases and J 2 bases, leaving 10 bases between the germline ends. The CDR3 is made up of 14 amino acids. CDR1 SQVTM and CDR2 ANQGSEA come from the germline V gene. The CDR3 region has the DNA TGCAGCGTTGAGGGCAGGGCAAACACCGGGGAGCTGTTTTTT. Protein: CSVEGRANTGELFF.

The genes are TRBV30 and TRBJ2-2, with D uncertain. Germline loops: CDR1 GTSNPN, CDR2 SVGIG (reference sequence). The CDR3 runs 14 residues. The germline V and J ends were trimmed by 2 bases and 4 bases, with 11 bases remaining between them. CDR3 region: CAWSLKTFTGELFF. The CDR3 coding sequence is TGTGCCTGGAGTCTTAAGACATTCACCGGGGAGCTGTTTTTT.

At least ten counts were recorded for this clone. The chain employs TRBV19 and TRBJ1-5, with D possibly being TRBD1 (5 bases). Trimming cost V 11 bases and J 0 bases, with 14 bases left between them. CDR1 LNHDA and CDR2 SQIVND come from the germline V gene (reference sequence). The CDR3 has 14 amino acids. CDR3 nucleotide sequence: TGTGCCTGCGCAGGGCGATATAGCAATCAGCCCCAGCATTTT. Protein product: CACAGRYSNQPQHF.

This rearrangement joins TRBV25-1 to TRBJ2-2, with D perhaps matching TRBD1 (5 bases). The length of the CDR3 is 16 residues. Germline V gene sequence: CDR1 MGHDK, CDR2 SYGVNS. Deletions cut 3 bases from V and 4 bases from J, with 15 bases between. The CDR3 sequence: CASSDLARVGTGELFF. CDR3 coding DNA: TGTGCCAGCAGTGATCTGGCCAGGGTCGGCACCGGGGAGCTGTTTTTT.

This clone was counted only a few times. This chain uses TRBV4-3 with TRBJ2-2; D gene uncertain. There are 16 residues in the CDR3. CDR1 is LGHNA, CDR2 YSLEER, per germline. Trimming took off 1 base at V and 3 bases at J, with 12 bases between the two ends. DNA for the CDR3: TGCGCCAGCAGCCAAGTGGCGCAACCATACACCGGGGAGCTGTTTTTT. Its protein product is CASSQVAQPYTGELFF.

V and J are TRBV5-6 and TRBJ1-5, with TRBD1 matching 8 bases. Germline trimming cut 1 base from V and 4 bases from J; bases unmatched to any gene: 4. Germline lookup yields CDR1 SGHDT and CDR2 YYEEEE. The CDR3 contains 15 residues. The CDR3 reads CASSLWGQVNQPQHF. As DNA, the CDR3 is TGTGCCAGCAGCTTGTGGGGACAGGTAAATCAGCCCCAGCATTTT.

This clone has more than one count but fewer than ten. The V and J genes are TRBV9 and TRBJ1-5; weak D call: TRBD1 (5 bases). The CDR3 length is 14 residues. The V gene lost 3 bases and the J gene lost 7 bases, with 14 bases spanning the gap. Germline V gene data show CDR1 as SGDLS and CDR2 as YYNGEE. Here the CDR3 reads CASSAGQAGQPQHF. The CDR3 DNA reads TGTGCCAGCAGCGCGGGGCAGGCGGGCCAGCCCCAGCATTTT.

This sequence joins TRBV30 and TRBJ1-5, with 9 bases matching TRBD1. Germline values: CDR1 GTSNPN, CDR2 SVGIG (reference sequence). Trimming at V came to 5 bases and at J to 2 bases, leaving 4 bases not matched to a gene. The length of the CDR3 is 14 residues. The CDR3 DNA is TGTGCCTGGGGGACAGGGATAGGCAATCAGCCCCAGCATTTT. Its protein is CAWGTGIGNQPQHF.

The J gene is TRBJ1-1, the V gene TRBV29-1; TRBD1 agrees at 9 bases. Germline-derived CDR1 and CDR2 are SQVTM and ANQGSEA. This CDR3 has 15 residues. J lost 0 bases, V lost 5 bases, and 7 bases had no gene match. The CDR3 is CSVRQGGNLNTEAFF. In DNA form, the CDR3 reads TGCAGCGTTCGACAGGGGGGGAACTTGAACACTGAAGCTTTCTTT.

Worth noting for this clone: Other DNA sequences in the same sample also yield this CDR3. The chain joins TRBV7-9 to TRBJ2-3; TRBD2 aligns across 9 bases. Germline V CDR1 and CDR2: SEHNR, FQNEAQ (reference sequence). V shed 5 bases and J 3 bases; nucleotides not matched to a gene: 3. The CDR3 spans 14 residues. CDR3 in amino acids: CASSLSGGTDTQYF. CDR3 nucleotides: TGTGCCAGCAGCCTTAGCGGGGGAACAGATACGCAGTATTTT.

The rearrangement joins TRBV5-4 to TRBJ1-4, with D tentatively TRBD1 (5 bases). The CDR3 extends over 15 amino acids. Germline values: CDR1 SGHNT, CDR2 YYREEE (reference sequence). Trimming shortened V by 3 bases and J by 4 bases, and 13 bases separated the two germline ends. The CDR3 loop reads CASSSRQGGNEKLFF. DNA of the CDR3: TGTGCCAGCAGCTCCCGGCAGGGAGGTAATGAAAAACTGTTTTTT.

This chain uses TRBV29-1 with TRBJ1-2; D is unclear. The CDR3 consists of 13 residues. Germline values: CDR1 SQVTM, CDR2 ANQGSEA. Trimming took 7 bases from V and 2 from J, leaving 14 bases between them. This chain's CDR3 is CSAEDEINYGYTF. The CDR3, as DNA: TGCAGCGCCGAGGATGAGATCAACTATGGCTACACCTTC.

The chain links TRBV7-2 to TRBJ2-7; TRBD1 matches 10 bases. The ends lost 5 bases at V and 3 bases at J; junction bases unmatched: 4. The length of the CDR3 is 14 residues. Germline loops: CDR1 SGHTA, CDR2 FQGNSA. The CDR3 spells CASSPRDRGYEQYF. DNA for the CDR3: TGTGCCAGCAGCCCTCGGGACAGGGGCTACGAGCAGTACTTC.

CDR3 sequence: CSVAQGGGNTIYF. The CDR3 coding sequence is TGCAGCGTTGCGCAGGGCGGAGGAAACACCATATATTTT. The chain recombines TRBV29-1 with TRBJ1-3; D is perhaps TRBD1 (5 bases). Germline assignment: CDR1 SQVTM and CDR2 ANQGSEA. The V and J ends lost 4 bases and 4 bases respectively, with 11 bases between them. This CDR3 has 13 residues. The complete variable domain, with remaining parts taken from reference TRBV29-1 and TRBJ1-3, reads SAVISQKPSRDICQRGTSLTIQCQVDSQVTMMFWYRQQPGQSLTLIATANQGSEATYESGFVIDKFPISRPNLTFSTLTVSNMSPEDSSIYLCSVAQGGGNTIYFGEGSWLTVV.

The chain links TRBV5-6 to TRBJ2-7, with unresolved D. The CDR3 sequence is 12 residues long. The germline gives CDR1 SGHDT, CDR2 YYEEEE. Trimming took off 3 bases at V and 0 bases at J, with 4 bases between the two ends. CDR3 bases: TGTGCCAGCAGCTCCAGCTCCTACGAGCAGTACTTC. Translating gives CASSSSSYEQYF.

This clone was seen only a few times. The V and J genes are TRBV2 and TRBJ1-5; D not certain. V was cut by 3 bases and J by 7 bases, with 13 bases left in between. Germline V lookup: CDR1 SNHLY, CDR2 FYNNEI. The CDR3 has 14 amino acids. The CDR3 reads CASSEGRSRQPQHF. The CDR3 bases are TGTGCCAGCAGTGAGGGGAGGTCGCGGCAGCCCCAGCATTTT.

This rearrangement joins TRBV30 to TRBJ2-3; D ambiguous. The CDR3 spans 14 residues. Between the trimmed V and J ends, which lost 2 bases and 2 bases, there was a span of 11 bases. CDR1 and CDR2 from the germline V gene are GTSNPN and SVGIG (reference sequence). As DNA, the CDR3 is TGTGCCTGGAGTTCCGACCAGGCCACAGATACGCAGTATTTT. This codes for CAWSSDQATDTQYF.

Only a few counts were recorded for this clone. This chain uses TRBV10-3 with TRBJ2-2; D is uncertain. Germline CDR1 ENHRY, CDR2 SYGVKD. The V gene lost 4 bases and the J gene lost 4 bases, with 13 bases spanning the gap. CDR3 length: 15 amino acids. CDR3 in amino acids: CAISGLLLGTGELFF. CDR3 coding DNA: TGTGCCATCAGTGGTCTCCTCCTGGGCACCGGGGAGCTGTTTTTT.